This passage covers 27 T cell receptor beta chains from one sample sequenced in a study of shared clonotypes between healthy human individuals. Generated by immunoSEQ multiplex PCR, the TCRdb table keeps only in-frame clones and is missing some. Of more than 1 million clones listed, roughly 74% are singletons. Material for sequencing was memory CD4+ T cells from PBMCs. Regarding subset: CD45RA-negative fraction. The receptors stem from a man between 18 and 35 years old in good health. Some clones in this sample may be carry-over from other donors' samples.

J is TRBJ2-3 and V is TRBV15, with 7 bases that match TRBD1. V shed 1 base, J shed 5 bases, and the junction held 6 bases outside the gene matches. The CDR3 is 15 amino acids. Germline V gives CDR1 LNHNV, CDR2 YYDKDF (reference sequence). CDR3 in DNA: TGTGCCACCAGCAGAGCGGGTAGGGGGCGAGATACGCAGTATTTT. It yields the protein CATSRAGRGRDTQYF.

This sequence joins TRBV5-4 and TRBJ1-4; 7 bases align to TRBD1. Germline CDR1 SGHNT, CDR2 YYREEE (reference sequence). The CDR3 consists of 14 residues. V shed 4 bases, J shed 3 bases, and the junction held 3 bases outside the gene matches. The CDR3 DNA is TGTGCCAGCAGCCGAGGGGGCCCTAATGAAAAACTGTTTTTT. This codes for CASSRGGPNEKLFF. Complete variable domain (other parts from reference TRBV5-4 and TRBJ1-4): ETGVTQSPTHLIKTRGQQVTLRCSSQSGHNTVSWYQQALGQGPQFIFQYYREEENGRGNFPPRFSGLQFPNYSSELNVNALELDDSALYLCASSRGGPNEKLFFGSGTQLSVL.

The J gene is TRBJ2-2, the V gene TRBV25-1; perhaps TRBD1 as D (5 bases). Trimming took 4 bases from V and 0 from J, leaving 12 bases between them. The length of the CDR3 is 16 residues. The germline gives CDR1 MGHDK, CDR2 SYGVNS. The CDR3 DNA follows: TGTGCCAGCAGTGGCCGGGCAGGGACGAACACCGGGGAGCTGTTTTTT. Protein: CASSGRAGTNTGELFF.

J is TRBJ1-2 and V is TRBV5-4; 10 bases align to TRBD1. Germline CDR1 SGHNT, CDR2 YYREEE (reference sequence). Trimming removed 4 bases from V and 4 bases from J; junction bases left unmatched: 10. The CDR3 consists of 16 residues. The CDR3 loop reads CASSAGTGVVSYGYTF. The DNA for the CDR3 is TGTGCCAGCAGCGCCGGGACAGGGGTCGTCAGCTATGGCTACACCTTC.

The chain recombines TRBV11-3 with TRBJ1-1; 8 bases align to TRBD1. V trimming: 4 bases; J trimming: 1 base; junction bases outside the gene matches: 5. The CDR3 contains 15 residues. Germline V gives CDR1 SGHNT, CDR2 YENEEA. As DNA, the CDR3 is TGTGCCAGCAGCTCGGGGACAGGCACGAACACTGAAGCTTTCTTT. Translated, it gives CASSSGTGTNTEAFF.

This chain uses TRBV4-3 with TRBJ2-5, with 8 bases that match TRBD1. CDR3 length: 15 amino acids. With V trimmed by 4 bases and J by 4 bases, 8 bases remained unmatched. Germline loops: CDR1 LGHNA, CDR2 YSLEER. The CDR3 DNA sequence: TGCGCCAGCAGCCCAGGGGCAGGGGGCGGAGAGACCCAGTACTTC. It specifies CASSPGAGGGETQYF.

Points on this clone: Other DNA sequences of this sample code for an identical CDR3. The rearrangement uses TRBV18 and TRBJ2-3; D is undetermined. The germline gives CDR1 KGHSH, CDR2 LQKENI. CDR3 length: 12 residues. V was clipped by 3 bases and J by 4 bases, with 5 bases between them. The CDR3 bases are TGTGCCAGCTCACCGCAATCAGATACGCAGTATTTT. This encodes CASSPQSDTQYF.

In this sample, this clone turned up a few times. Other DNA sequences in this specimen translate into the identical CDR3. The chain joins TRBV30 to TRBJ1-5; the D gene is possibly TRBD1 (6 bases). Germline CDR1 reads GTSNPN; CDR2 reads SVGIG (reference sequence). The CDR3 totals 13 residues. V was cut by 3 bases and J by 4 bases, with 10 bases left in between. Here the CDR3 reads CAWSVRGNQPQHF. The CDR3 DNA follows: TGTGCCTGGAGCGTAAGGGGGAATCAGCCCCAGCATTTT.

The sample holds a few counts of this clone. The chain joins TRBV7-8 to TRBJ2-2; D is perhaps TRBD2 (6 bases). The CDR3 runs 15 residues. Germline lookup yields CDR1 SGHVS and CDR2 FQNEAQ. The germline V and J ends were trimmed by 5 bases and 1 base, with 11 bases remaining between them. The CDR3 coding sequence is TGTGCCAGCAGCCGGACGGGACTGAACACCGGGGAGCTGTTTTTT. The encoded protein is CASSRTGLNTGELFF.

The chain recombines TRBV11-2 with TRBJ2-7, with unresolved D. With 5 bases removed from V and 2 bases from J, the gap between germline ends came to 16 bases. The CDR3 has 15 amino acids. Germline CDR1 is SGHAT and CDR2 is FQNNGV. The DNA of the CDR3 is TGTGCCAGCAGCCTCCCGACCCTTACTCCCTACGAGCAGTACTTC. It codes for CASSLPTLTPYEQYF.

V and J are TRBV6-5 and TRBJ2-3, with 7 nucleotides matching TRBD2. This CDR3 contains 15 residues. J gave up 4 bases and V 0 bases, and 4 bases lay outside the gene matches. Germline values: CDR1 MNHEY, CDR2 SVGAGI. The chain's CDR3 is CASSYSPGRADTQYF. DNA for the CDR3: TGTGCCAGCAGTTACTCACCTGGGAGGGCAGATACGCAGTATTTT.

This clone was counted ten times or more. V is TRBV5-4 and J is TRBJ1-1, with a possible D match to TRBD1 (6 bases). V dropped 2 bases and J dropped 11 bases, with 28 bases sitting between them. CDR1 SGHNT and CDR2 YYREEE come from the germline V gene (reference sequence). The CDR3 is made up of 17 amino acids. CDR3 bases: TGTGCCAGCAGCTTACAACATGGGGGCCTCGGACCCTTATCGGCTTTCTTT. Translating it yields CASSLQHGGLGPLSAFF. The full variable domain, with the rest looked up from reference TRBV5-4 and TRBJ1-1, is ETGVTQSPTHLIKTRGQQVTLRCSSQSGHNTVSWYQQALGQGPQFIFQYYREEENGRGNFPPRFSGLQFPNYSSELNVNALELDDSALYLCASSLQHGGLGPLSAFFGQGTRLTVV.

The chain uses TRBV11-1 and TRBJ1-1; 7 bases are shared with TRBD1. The CDR3 consists of 14 residues. Germline V gene data show CDR1 as SGHAT and CDR2 as FQDESV (reference sequence). After removal of 3 bases from V and 2 bases from J, the junction contained 3 bases not matched to a gene. CDR3 sequence: CASSFDRVNTEAFF. The CDR3 nucleotides are TGTGCCAGCAGCTTCGACAGGGTTAACACTGAAGCTTTCTTT.

This chain uses TRBV19 with TRBJ1-1, with 8 bases fitting TRBD1. The J segment lost 4 bases and the V segment lost 6 bases, leaving 13 bases of the junction unmatched. CDR1 is LNHDA and CDR2 is SQIVND in the germline V gene (reference sequence). The CDR3 contains 16 residues. The CDR3, as DNA: TGTGCCAGTAGCGACTTATTCAGGGGGCTAAGCACTGAAGCTTTCTTT. Amino acid sequence: CASSDLFRGLSTEAFF.

The chain combines TRBV7-9 with TRBJ2-7, with 12 bases identical to TRBD2. The trim removed 5 bases at V and 7 bases at J, leaving 6 bases unmatched. CDR1 is SEHNR, CDR2 FQNEAQ, per germline (reference sequence). There are 14 residues in the CDR3. In DNA form, the CDR3 reads TGTGCCAGCAGCATGACTAGCGGGAGTGGGGAGCAGTACTTC. It encodes CASSMTSGSGEQYF.

J is TRBJ2-1 and V is TRBV5-1, with 7 bases aligning to TRBD1. J was trimmed by 8 bases and V by 0 bases; bases with no gene match: 5. In germline, CDR1 is SGHRS, CDR2 YFSETQ. The CDR3 length is 14 residues. This chain's CDR3 is CASSLEGAGDEQFF. Here the CDR3 DNA reads TGCGCCAGCAGCTTGGAGGGGGCCGGCGATGAGCAGTTCTTC.

This chain joins TRBV7-2 and TRBJ2-5; perhaps TRBD2 as D (6 bases). The J call may be mistaken, given a closer DNA end match to TRBJ2-7. There are 15 residues in the CDR3. Per the germline V gene, CDR1 is SGHTA and CDR2 is FQGNSA. This CDR3 is CASSLSSGGLGEQYF. The DNA of the CDR3 is TGTGCCAGCAGCTTATCCTCCGGGGGATTAGGCGAGCAGTACTTC.

The chain combines TRBV6-1 with TRBJ1-2; 8 bases align to TRBD1. The V gene end was trimmed by 7 bases and the J gene end by 8 bases; junction bases not matched to a gene: 6. The CDR3 covers 12 residues. In germline, CDR1 is MNHNS, CDR2 SASEGT. The DNA for the CDR3 is TGTGCCAGCATGAAGACAGGGGCCGGCTACACCTTC. This encodes CASMKTGAGYTF.

In this sample, this clone turned up a few times. The chain recombines TRBV7-3 with TRBJ1-1; D gene unclear. Trimming pared 5 bases from V and 3 bases from J, leaving 10 bases between. The CDR3 is 13 residues long. CDR1 SGHTA and CDR2 FQGTGA come from the germline V gene. The CDR3 DNA follows: TGTGCCAGCAGCCCTACACGGGACACTGAAGCTTTCTTT. Translation gives CASSPTRDTEAFF.

The V gene is TRBV7-8, the J gene TRBJ2-1, with 7 positions matching TRBD1. This CDR3 region has 16 residues. V shed 5 bases and J 0 bases; nucleotides not matched to a gene: 7. From germline, CDR1 is SGHVS and CDR2 FQNEAQ. This CDR3 reads CASSPRDSSSYNEQFF. The CDR3 DNA sequence: TGTGCCAGCAGCCCTAGGGACAGTAGCTCCTACAATGAGCAGTTCTTC.

The gene calls are TRBV28 and TRBJ2-4, with a possible D match to TRBD1 (7 bases). V was trimmed by 5 bases and J by 8 bases, leaving 13 bases between them. Per germline, CDR1 MDHEN and CDR2 SYDVKM. CDR3 length equals 13 residues. The CDR3 region is CASSASRGDIQYF. Here the CDR3 DNA reads TGTGCCAGCAGTGCATCCAGGGGGGACATTCAGTACTTC.

The chain couples TRBV5-4 to TRBJ2-1, with D hard to call. Deletions cut 0 bases from V and 2 bases from J, with 12 bases between. The germline V gene has CDR1 SGHNT and CDR2 YYREEE (reference sequence). The CDR3 has 16 residues. The CDR3: CASSLDYNTAYNEQFF. CDR3 coding DNA: TGTGCCAGCAGCTTGGATTACAACACCGCCTACAATGAGCAGTTCTTC.

The rearrangement joins TRBV7-2 to TRBJ2-1; TRBD2 matches 8 bases. The CDR3 has 17 residues. The V gene end was trimmed by 6 bases and the J gene end by 6 bases; junction bases not matched to a gene: 16. Germline assignment: CDR1 SGHTA and CDR2 FQGNSA. The chain's CDR3 is CASRPLSGDFYVNEQFF. CDR3 DNA: TGTGCCAGCAGGCCACTTAGCGGGGATTTCTACGTCAATGAGCAGTTCTTC.

This clone appeared a few times. The chain recombines TRBV19 with TRBJ1-1; 12 positions agree with TRBD1. Germline V CDR1 and CDR2: LNHDA, SQIVND (reference sequence). Losses at the gene ends were 4 bases for V and 2 bases for J; bases not matched to a gene: 2. The CDR3 covers 15 residues. CDR3 bases: TGTGCCAGTAGTAAGGGACAGGGGGCCAACACTGAAGCTTTCTTT. Translation: CASSKGQGANTEAFF.

V and J are TRBV18 and TRBJ2-4; D might be TRBD2 (6 bases). CDR1 KGHSH and CDR2 LQKENI come from the germline V gene. Trimming took 6 bases from V and 4 from J, leaving 16 bases between them. The CDR3 contains 15 residues. The CDR3 sequence is CASSPGGTGKNIQYF. The CDR3 DNA sequence: TGTGCCAGCTCTCCCGGAGGGACGGGAAAAAACATTCAGTACTTC.

The chain couples TRBV6-5 to TRBJ2-2; possibly TRBD1 for D (5 bases). The CDR3 is 16 residues long. The V gene's germline CDR1 is MNHEY and CDR2 SVGAGI. Trimming shortened V by 5 bases and J by 4 bases, and 17 bases separated the two germline ends. In nucleotides, the CDR3 is TGTGCCAGCAGTAACTGGACAAGATCGGGCACCGGGGAGCTGTTTTTT. This gives the protein CASSNWTRSGTGELFF.

This clone was observed a handful of times. This sequence joins TRBV7-2 and TRBJ2-1, with D maybe TRBD1 (6 bases). Trimming pared 5 bases from V and 4 bases from J, leaving 18 bases between. Germline-derived CDR1 and CDR2 are SGHTA and FQGNSA. The CDR3 sequence is 16 residues long. Here the CDR3 reads CASSTGRQQGYNEQFF. The CDR3 coding sequence is TGTGCCAGCAGCACAGGGAGACAGCAGGGGTACAATGAGCAGTTCTTC.